One sample yielded the 5 T cell receptor beta chains listed below, sequenced in a study of shared clonotypes between healthy human individuals. In the naive CD8 group, cells lacked CD45RO and were positively selected for CCR7, so terminally differentiated effector memory CD45RA+ cells were left out. Only in-frame clones appear in the TCRdb table, and some are missing; sequencing was by immunoSEQ multiplex PCR. The sample holds 700,000 to 950,000 clones; approximately 96% are singletons and the top ten take around 0.25%. The sample was naive CD8+ T cells sorted from blood. These TCRs come from a man aged 25-45 years in good health.

The chain employs TRBV4-1 and TRBJ2-3, with TRBD2 matching 13 bases. Trimming took 7 bases from V and 0 from J; bases not matched to a gene: 4. This CDR3 comprises 16 residues. Germline CDR1 is MGHRA and CDR2 is YSYEKL. CDR3 nucleotide sequence: TGCGCCAGCACCGTGGGACTAGCGGGGAGCACAGATACGCAGTATTTT. This gives the protein CASTVGLAGSTDTQYF.

This chain connects TRBV7-2 to TRBJ2-7, with D perhaps matching TRBD1 (5 bases). Germline CDR1 and CDR2: SGHTA and FQGNSA. V shed 5 bases and J shed 1 base, with 18 bases lying between them. The CDR3 consists of 16 residues. In DNA form, the CDR3 reads TGTGCCAGCAGCCCGGGTGCCCCCAAGGGGTCCTACGAGCAGTACTTC. Amino acids: CASSPGAPKGSYEQYF.

This chain uses TRBV4-2 with TRBJ2-3; 12 bases align to TRBD2. CDR1 and CDR2 from the germline V gene are LGHNA and YNFKEQ. V was clipped by 1 base and J by 4 bases; unmatched bases: 6. The CDR3 consists of 17 residues. The CDR3 DNA reads as TGTGCCAGCAGCCAAGGGAGACTAGCGGGAGTTTCAGATACGCAGTATTTT. This translates into CASSQGRLAGVSDTQYF.

The rearrangement links TRBV9 to TRBJ2-1; D is unresolved. Germline assignment: CDR1 SGDLS and CDR2 YYNGEE. V was pared by 4 bases and J by 3 bases, with 8 bases between. This CDR3 region has 13 residues. CDR3 bases: TGTGCCAGCAGCCCCAACGACTACAATGAGCAGTTCTTC. Protein sequence: CASSPNDYNEQFF.

This clone has only a few counts. This sequence joins TRBV18 and TRBJ2-7, with 7 bases aligning to TRBD2. Germline CDR1 and CDR2: KGHSH and LQKENI. J was trimmed by 3 bases and V by 2 bases; bases with no gene match: 1. The CDR3 loop spans 13 amino acids. This chain's CDR3 is CASSPTSDYEQYF. Here the CDR3 DNA reads TGTGCCAGCTCACCAACTAGCGACTACGAGCAGTACTTC.